The T cell receptor (beta chain) under discussion was sequenced for a study of regulatory T cells in long-lasting Graves disease. Assembly of TCR beta libraries relied on iRepertoire HTBI primers together with Arm-PCR of CDR3 regions. TCRdb reanalysed the multiplex PCR reads using MiXCR and keeps one entry per CDR3 protein. The sample consists of about 430,000 distinct CDR3 sequences, 21% of them appearing once. This CDR3 region has 16 residues. With 4 bases removed from V and 6 bases from J, the gap between germline ends came to 23 bases. The germline V gene encodes CDR1 SGDLS and CDR2 YYNGEE. The time point denotes: persistent/refractory GD, antithyroid drugs over 5 years with positive TRAb. The TCR library was made from RNA that had been extracted from PBMCs in TRIzol. The source of the patients was an endocrinology department in Xi'an, China.

V usage is TRBV9 and J usage is TRBJ2-7, with D possibly being TRBD1 or TRBD2 (5 bases each). The source is a female donor with Graves disease. This specimen consisted of peripheral blood mononuclear cells (PBMCs), obtained when the disease was refractory, from a patient treated with antithyroid drugs. The CDR3 reads CASSSPTGGVGLEQYF. CDR3 nucleotide sequence: TGTGCCAGCAGCTCCCCGACTGGGGGTGTAGGTCTCGAGCAGTACTTC.